This passage covers 10 T cell receptor beta chains from one sample sequenced in a study of shared clonotypes between healthy human individuals. As defined, naive CD8 cells were CD45RO-negative and positively selected for CCR7, with terminally differentiated effector memory CD45RA+ cells excluded. Clones were read by immunoSEQ multiplex PCR, and TCRdb kept only the in-frame ones, dropping some. The sample has about 2.1 million clones, about 93% seen once. What was sequenced was naive CD8+ T cells from PBMCs. These receptors all come from a man younger than 30 in good health. Some clones in this sample may be carry-over from other donors' samples.

J is TRBJ2-7 and V is TRBV6-5; 13 bases fit TRBD2. The V gene's germline CDR1 is MNHEY and CDR2 SVGAGI. The length of the CDR3 is 14 residues. Trimming removed 5 bases from V and 6 bases from J; junction bases left unmatched: 4. CDR3 DNA: TGTGCCAGCAGTCCCGGGACTAGCGGGACCGAGCAGTACTTC. This translates into CASSPGTSGTEQYF.

The rearrangement joins TRBV27 to TRBJ2-3, with no clear D. V lost 6 bases, J lost 0 bases, and 13 bases lay in between. This CDR3 contains 15 residues. CDR1 and CDR2 from the germline V gene are MNHEY and SMNVEV (reference sequence). The CDR3 sequence is CASSGLQFSTDTQYF. DNA of the CDR3: TGTGCCAGCAGCGGTCTTCAATTCAGCACAGATACGCAGTATTTT.

V is TRBV7-6 and J is TRBJ2-1, with TRBD2 matching over 9 bases. The germline V gene encodes CDR1 SGHVS and CDR2 FNYEAQ. The CDR3 consists of 17 residues. Unmatched junction bases numbered 8, after V lost 3 bases and J lost 2 bases. This CDR3 reads CASSLGVAGAAYNEQFF. The CDR3 DNA reads as TGTGCCAGCAGCTTGGGGGTAGCGGGAGCGGCCTACAATGAGCAGTTCTTC.

The sample holds one count of this clone. V gene TRBV27 combines with J gene TRBJ1-2; D is uncertain. The CDR3 runs 13 residues. Trimming pared 2 bases from V and 4 bases from J, leaving 8 bases between. In germline, CDR1 is MNHEY, CDR2 SMNVEV (reference sequence). The CDR3, as DNA: TGTGCCAGCAGTTTACAGGAAGGCTATGGCTACACCTTC. This encodes CASSLQEGYGYTF.

V and J are TRBV2 and TRBJ1-2; a possible D gene is TRBD1 (6 bases). The CDR3 is 13 amino acids. Trimming removed 8 bases from V and 8 bases from J, with 18 bases in between. Per the germline V gene, CDR1 is SNHLY and CDR2 is FYNNEI. The CDR3 region has the DNA TGTGCCAGCCAAGGATACCAAGACAGGGGCTACACCTTC. Its translation is CASQGYQDRGYTF.

The chain couples TRBV5-1 to TRBJ1-1, with D possibly TRBD1 on 6 matching bases. In germline, CDR1 is SGHRS, CDR2 YFSETQ. Trimming removed 0 bases from V and 4 bases from J, with 16 bases in between. The CDR3 is 16 amino acids. For the CDR3, the DNA is TGCGCCAGCAGCTTGGCGGTACAGGGTGCGTCCACTGAAGCTTTCTTT. Translating gives CASSLAVQGASTEAFF.

This clone was seen once. CDR3 protein: CASTPGYTGELFF. CDR3 nucleotides: TGTGCCAGCACCCCAGGATACACCGGGGAGCTGTTTTTT. V is TRBV11-3 and J is TRBJ2-2; D unresolved. Trimming pared 7 bases from V and 3 bases from J, leaving 9 bases between. Germline V lookup: CDR1 SGHNT, CDR2 YENEEA. This CDR3 has 13 residues.

The chain couples TRBV7-2 to TRBJ2-3, with 11 bases identical to TRBD2. After removal of 2 bases from V and 3 bases from J, the junction contained 13 bases not matched to a gene. This CDR3 contains 19 residues. Looked up from germline, CDR1 is SGHTA and CDR2 is FQGNSA. The CDR3 is CASSLLSGLAGIPTDTQYF. The CDR3 bases are TGTGCCAGCAGCTTACTATCCGGACTAGCGGGTATACCAACAGATACGCAGTATTTT.

The chain uses TRBV25-1 and TRBJ2-7; D is possibly TRBD1 (5 bases). This CDR3 comprises 14 residues. V was clipped by 3 bases and J by 6 bases, with 15 bases between them. Per the germline V gene, CDR1 is MGHDK and CDR2 is SYGVNS. CDR3 residues: CASSESGWAGEQYF. The DNA for the CDR3 is TGTGCCAGCAGTGAGTCAGGGTGGGCCGGCGAGCAGTACTTC.

V usage is TRBV5-1 and J usage is TRBJ2-7; D ambiguous. The V and J ends lost 1 base and 3 bases respectively, with 8 bases between them. The CDR3 consists of 13 residues. Germline loops: CDR1 SGHRS, CDR2 YFSETQ. The chain's CDR3 is CASSLLPRYEQYF. For the CDR3, the DNA is TGCGCCAGCAGCTTGTTACCCCGCTACGAGCAGTACTTC.